This T cell receptor (beta chain) was sequenced during a study of T-cell memory formation after mild COVID-19. Study results and caveats: Memory cells collected pre-infection included some clones that later responded, suggesting cross-reactive memory joined.

Using its own MiXCR run on the 5' RACE reads, TCRdb lists one record per CDR3 protein. The table records around 190,000 distinct CDR3 sequences, less than 20% of them present only once. There are a few counts of this clonotype. Its antigen is as yet unknown. The CDR3 totals 12 residues. Germline V gene lookup returns CDR1 SGHDT and CDR2 YYEEEE. V shed 4 bases and J shed 8 bases, with 12 bases lying between them. The J gene is TRBJ1-1, the V gene TRBV5-6; D possibly corresponds to TRBD1 (5 bases). The specimen sequenced was PBMCs or a T cell subset sorted from them (not recorded which). The sequence was collected from a man between 18 and 35 years old who had mild COVID-19 (a few samples of this study predate the infection). Cell type and time point are not known. CDR3 protein: CASSGGGPEAFF. The CDR3 nucleotides read TGTGCCAGCAGCGGGGGAGGCCCGGAAGCTTTCTTT. The full variable domain, in which reference TRBV5-6 and TRBJ1-1 provide the parts outside the CDR3, is DAGVTQSPTHLIKTRGQQVTLRCSPKSGHDTVSWYQQALGQGPQFIFQYYEEEERQRGNFPDRFSGHQFPNYSSELNVNALLLGDSALYLCASSGGGPEAFFGQGTRLTVV.